One sample yielded the 15 T cell receptor beta chains listed below, sequenced in a study of T cell repertoires in cytomegalovirus infection. For these TCRs, the target antigens are not known. TCRdb passed the reads through MiXCR, listing each CDR3 protein once. The repertoire holds hundreds of thousands of distinct CDR3 sequences, with about a third as singletons. The sequencing used cultured CD8+ T cells from PBMCs, collected from culture after CMV antigen stimulation. The source of these receptors is a human donor in good health (CMV status not recorded). Some clones in this sample may be carry-over from other donors' samples.

This clonotype occurred a few times. The rearrangement joins TRBV20-1 to TRBJ2-7, with 10 bases aligning to TRBD1. Germline CDR1 and CDR2: DFQATT and SNEGSKA (reference sequence). CDR3 length: 12 residues. The CDR3 DNA reads TGCAGGGCCGGGACAGGGGCCTACGAGCAGTACTTC. Translating it yields CRAGTGAYEQYF.

The chain carries TRBV10-3 and TRBJ1-1; the D gene is possibly TRBD1 (6 bases). V shed 4 bases and J shed 4 bases, with 13 bases lying between them. This CDR3 spans 14 amino acids. Looked up from germline, CDR1 is ENHRY and CDR2 is SYGVKD. The CDR3, as DNA: TGTGCCATCAGTGGGTCCAGGGGACGCACTGAAGCTTTCTTT. It translates to CAISGSRGRTEAFF.

The chain uses TRBV7-9 and TRBJ2-7, with unresolved D. Trimming cost V 4 bases and J 2 bases, with 9 bases left between them. CDR3 length: 13 residues. Per the germline V gene, CDR1 is SEHNR and CDR2 is FQNEAQ (reference sequence). The CDR3 here is CASSSDVTYEQYV. In DNA form, the CDR3 reads TGTGCCAGCAGCTCGGACGTTACCTACGAGCAGTACGTC.

This clonotype has more than one count but fewer than ten. V and J are TRBV6-5 and TRBJ1-4; no clear D. Germline V gene lookup returns CDR1 MNHEY and CDR2 SVGAGI. V lost 6 bases and J lost 3, with 14 bases in between. CDR3 length: 15 residues. CDR3 residues: CASSPDFTPNEKLFF. The CDR3 nucleotides read TGTGCCAGCAGCCCAGACTTTACTCCTAATGAAAAACTGTTTTTT.

This clonotype came up once. The J gene is TRBJ2-2, the V gene TRBV25-1; TRBD2 agrees at 14 bases. This CDR3 has 17 residues. Trimming cost V 4 bases and J 3 bases; bases outside gene matches: 4. Germline-derived CDR1 and CDR2 are MGHDK and SYGVNS. The CDR3 coding sequence is TGTGCCAGCAGTGGACTAGCGGGGGGGCGGTACACCGGGGAGCTGTTTTTT. Its translation is CASSGLAGGRYTGELFF.

V gene TRBV6-6 combines with J gene TRBJ1-1; D is unresolved. CDR3 length equals 17 residues. Germline-derived CDR1 and CDR2 are MNHNY and SVGAGI (reference sequence). With 4 bases removed from V and 2 bases from J, the gap between germline ends came to 20 bases. CDR3 sequence (DNA): TGTGCCAGCAGTTTTGCCCTAGTCAGGAACTTAAACACTGAAGCTTTCTTT. Translating gives CASSFALVRNLNTEAFF.

The chain combines TRBV4-1 with TRBJ1-5; D remains ambiguous. CDR3 size: 15 residues. Trimming pared 0 bases from V and 3 bases from J, leaving 9 bases between. CDR1 and CDR2 (germline): MGHRA, YSYEKL. CDR3 DNA sequence: TGCGCCAGCAGCCAAGATCGAGGAATCAATCAGCCCCAGCATTTT. As protein: CASSQDRGINQPQHF.

The V call is TRBV28, the J call TRBJ2-7; D not certain. Germline V gene data show CDR1 as MDHEN and CDR2 as SYDVKM. Trimming left V 5 bases short and J 3 bases short, with 5 bases between. The CDR3 spans 11 residues. The CDR3 loop reads CASSMYYEQYV. CDR3 nucleotide sequence: TGTGCCAGCAGTATGTACTACGAGCAGTACGTC.

This clonotype was recorded many times. J is TRBJ2-1 and V is TRBV7-8; 7 bases agree with TRBD2. The CDR3 runs 14 residues. Trimming took 3 bases from V and 3 from J; bases not matched to a gene: 2. Germline CDR1 and CDR2: SGHVS and FQNEAQ. Here the CDR3 reads CASSFAGDYNEQFF. CDR3 sequence (DNA): TGTGCCAGCAGCTTTGCGGGGGACTACAATGAGCAGTTCTTC.

This clonotype was detected many times. This sequence joins TRBV23-1 and TRBJ2-5; 8 nucleotides agree with TRBD1. TRBV23-1 is noted as an ORF with a role that remains uncertain. This CDR3 has 15 residues. The V gene end was trimmed by 0 bases and the J gene end by 4 bases; junction bases not matched to a gene: 4. The CDR3 bases are TGCGCCAGCAGTCAATCGGACGACAGGGGAGAGACCCAGTACTTC. This sequence encodes CASSQSDDRGETQYF.

This clonotype was recorded many times. The rearrangement joins TRBV27 to TRBJ2-5, with unresolved D. CDR3 length: 17 amino acids. Trimming pared 2 bases from V and 2 bases from J, leaving 18 bases between. Germline V lookup: CDR1 MNHEY, CDR2 SMNVEV (reference sequence). For the CDR3, the DNA is TGTGCCAGCAGTTTAACCCTCACTAACAGCCGACAAGAGACCCAGTACTTC. Translation gives CASSLTLTNSRQETQYF.

V is TRBV9 and J is TRBJ2-1, with D perhaps matching TRBD1 (5 bases). The CDR3 length is 14 residues. The germline V gene encodes CDR1 SGDLS and CDR2 YYNGEE. Trimming left V 0 bases short and J 8 bases short, with 12 bases between. The CDR3 loop is CASSVATGFDEQFF. CDR3 DNA: TGTGCCAGCAGCGTAGCAACAGGCTTCGATGAGCAGTTCTTC.

This clonotype was counted between two and nine times. This sequence joins TRBV7-6 and TRBJ1-2; a weak D match, TRBD1 (6 bases). There are 13 residues in the CDR3. Germline V gene sequence: CDR1 SGHVS, CDR2 FNYEAQ. The V gene lost 6 bases and the J gene lost 8 bases, with 16 bases spanning the gap. CDR3 loop: CASRLNTGSGYTF. The CDR3 nucleotides are TGTGCCAGCAGATTAAATACAGGGAGCGGCTACACCTTC.

The chain couples TRBV19 to TRBJ2-3; possible D gene TRBD1, 5 bases. Germline lookup yields CDR1 LNHDA and CDR2 SQIVND (reference sequence). CDR3 length: 15 amino acids. V lost 7 bases and J 1 base, leaving 15 bases between the germline ends. The CDR3 coding sequence is TGTGCCAGTACATTTGGGGTAGGGGGCACAGATACGCAGTATTTT. Protein: CASTFGVGGTDTQYF.

The chain employs TRBV6-6 and TRBJ1-1; D unclear. In germline, CDR1 is MNHNY, CDR2 SVGAGI (reference sequence). V lost 2 bases and J 7 bases, leaving 11 bases between the germline ends. The CDR3 loop spans 13 amino acids. Here the CDR3 reads CASSYGYSYEAFF. The CDR3 nucleotides read TGTGCCAGCAGTTACGGGTACAGTTATGAAGCTTTCTTT.